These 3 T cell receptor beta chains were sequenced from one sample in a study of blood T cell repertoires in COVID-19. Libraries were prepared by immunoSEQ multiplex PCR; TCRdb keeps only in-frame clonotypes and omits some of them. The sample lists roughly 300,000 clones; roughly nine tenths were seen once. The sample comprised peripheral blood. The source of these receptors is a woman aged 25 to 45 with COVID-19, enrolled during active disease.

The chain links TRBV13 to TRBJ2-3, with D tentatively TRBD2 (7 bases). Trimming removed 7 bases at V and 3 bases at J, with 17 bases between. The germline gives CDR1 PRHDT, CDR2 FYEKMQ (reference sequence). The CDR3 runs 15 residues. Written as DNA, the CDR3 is TGTGCCAGCAAAGGCGGGGGCCGTGTGACAGATACGCAGTATTTT. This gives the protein CASKGGGRVTDTQYF.

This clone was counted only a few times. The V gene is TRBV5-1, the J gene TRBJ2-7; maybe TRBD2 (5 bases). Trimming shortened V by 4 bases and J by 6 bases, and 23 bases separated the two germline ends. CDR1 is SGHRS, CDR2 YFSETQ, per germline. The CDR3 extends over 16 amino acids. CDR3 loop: CASSPRRWTEIGEQYF. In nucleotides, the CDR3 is TGCGCCAGCAGCCCCAGGAGGTGGACGGAAATAGGCGAGCAGTACTTC. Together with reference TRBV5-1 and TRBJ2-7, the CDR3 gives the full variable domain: KAGVTQTPRYLIKTRGQQVTLSCSPISGHRSVSWYQQTPGQGLQFLFEYFSETQRNKGNFPGRFSGRQFSNSRSEMNVSTLELGDSALYLCASSPRRWTEIGEQYFGPGTRLTVT.

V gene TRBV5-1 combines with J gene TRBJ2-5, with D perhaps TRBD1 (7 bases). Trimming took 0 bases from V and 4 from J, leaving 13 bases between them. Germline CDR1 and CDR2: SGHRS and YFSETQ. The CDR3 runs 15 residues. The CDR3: CASSLGQGGGETQYF. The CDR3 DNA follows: TGCGCCAGCAGCTTGGGGCAGGGGGGCGGAGAGACCCAGTACTTC.